This T cell receptor beta chain was identified in a study of blood T cell repertoires in COVID-19. The method was immunoSEQ multiplex PCR; TCRdb's version includes in-frame clones alone and lacks a portion of them. The sample consists of 95,000 to 150,000 clones, around 78% of them appearing once. Germline assignment: CDR1 KGHSH and CDR2 LQKENI. With 4 bases removed from V and 5 bases from J, the gap between germline ends came to 21 bases. CDR3 length: 16 amino acids. The receptor's source is a man in his 70s with acute or convalescent COVID-19. The chain has TRBV18 and TRBJ2-7, with D possibly matching TRBD1 (5 bases). Sequenced: peripheral blood. CDR3: CASSQNPVKGSNEQYF. The CDR3 coding sequence is TGTGCCAGCTCACAAAACCCGGTAAAGGGGTCCAACGAGCAGTACTTC. The whole variable domain, remainder taken from reference TRBV18 and TRBJ2-7, is NAGVMQNPRHLVRRRGQEARLRCSPMKGHSHVYWYRQLPEEGLKFMVYLQKENIIDESGMPKERFSAEFPKEGPSILRIQQVVRGDSAAYFCASSQNPVKGSNEQYFGPGTRLTVT.